This TCR beta chain is from a study of blood T cells in healthy people across ages (dated by TCRdb to the mid-2010s). In terms of the full investigation: In model experiments, template switching captured about one uniquely barcoded TCR beta cDNA molecule for every two T cells. To track age-related changes in TCR beta repertoire diversity, the study relied on deep sequencing normalized with unique cDNA molecular identifiers. The donors were split into four age groups: young (average 16 years), middle-aged (roughly 39), aged (around 67) and long-lived (approximately 80). To avoid experimental bias, donors of different ages were randomly spread across the sequencing lanes. Using the same blood draw, the study looked at two additional independent replicas of 1 million unique cDNA reads for two donors, one aged 18 to 30 and the other aged 80 or older.

The CDR3 numbers 17 residues from cysteine through phenylalanine. The entry retains the CDR3 DNA only, 51 bases that are in frame from base 1. V is shortened by 3 bases, J by 1 base, and the region joining them spans 15 bases. Taken from the germline V gene, the CDR1 and CDR2 loops are ENHRY and SYGVKD. General study outcomes and caveats: Estimates of total diversity based on one million sequenced T cells were considered lower bounds and underestimates. Bulk unsorted PBMC profiling prevented conclusive comparison of naive and antigen-experienced compartments. The long-lived group showed more naive CD4+ T cells, fewer expanded clones and increased TCR diversity than the aged group, suggesting age selection. A strong correlation was found between observed TCR beta diversity and the percentage of naive T cells measured by flow cytometry. As age increased, observed TCR beta diversity per million T cells dropped in a roughly linear way, and a significant reduction was already evident by age roughly 36. Because the CMV infection status of the donors was unknown, age-related changes in expanded clonotypes may potentially have been confounded.

The roughly 39 donors, aged about 6 to 90 years, were systemically healthy Caucasian individuals from Russia. Approximately 11 milliliters of peripheral blood were drawn from each donor into EDTA-treated Vacutainer tubes. Ficoll-Paque density-gradient centrifugation was used to isolate PBMCs, with at least 6.5 million obtained per sample. Trizol reagent was used to extract total RNA from the PBMCs, yielding at least 5 micrograms per sample. Naive CD45RAhigh/CD27high T cell percentages were measured by flow cytometry on a PBMC aliquot from every donor. With respect to this clonotype: Its specific antigen is unknown. Nothing much larger sits one base from this clone, and base qualities are not available.

Libraries came from 5' RACE. For sequencing, an Illumina HiSeq 2500 was employed. The second PCR ran for about 7 to 11 cycles and used a J-beta primer mix along with a sample-barcoded 5' primer. Each TCR beta cDNA molecule received a unique molecular identifier from a template-switch 5' adaptor carrying 12 random nucleotides. At least 2.5 million CDR3-containing paired-end reads were obtained from each sample. The Mint cDNA synthesis kit, primed by a TRBC-specific oligonucleotide, was used to synthesize first-strand cDNA from all RNA. Following uracil-DNA glycosylase treatment, a first 18-cycle PCR with universal primers M1SS and BC2_uni_R was performed on all cDNA. Regarding the original processing steps: For normalization, 1 million high-quality reads, each with a distinct molecular identifier, were randomly selected from each sample. Reads with shared molecular identifiers were discarded instead of being binned into consensus sequences. MiTCR, set to a Q25 quality threshold and the strictest error-elimination algorithm, was used for CDR3 identification, clonotype clustering and error correction. A nonparametric unseen species model with Euler transformation was used to estimate lower-bound total TCR beta diversity. TCRdb's own reprocessing of the public reads used fastp at Q25 and MiXCR and kept productive beta chains. Rows with a matching CDR3 protein are joined into one entry that keeps the most common DNA and genes. The V and J calls were not made by the authors but by TCRdb's processing. Present in this sample are roughly 2 million distinct CDR3 sequences, around half of which were seen just once. The ten top clones hold 2% to 2.5% of the sample.

The sequence came from a woman aged 40-49 years in good health. Sequencing was done on a sample of blood. The chain is encoded by TRBV10-3 joined to TRBJ1-4; no D gene is confidently identified. The CDR3 protein is CAISDLRVGRTNEKLFF. The DNA reads as follows: TGTGCCATCAGTGACCTTCGCGTCGGAAGAACTAATGAAAAACTGTTTTTT.